The 29 T cell receptor beta chains presented below share a single source sample, sequenced in a study of CXCR3-negative and CXCR3-positive naive CD8 T cells. The authors made the TRB cDNA libraries by 5' RACE using UMI labels. TCRdb derives one entry per CDR3 protein from the 5' RACE reads, leaving out DNA. Recorded for this sample: over 35,000 distinct CDR3 sequences. What was sequenced was naive CXCR3- CD8+ T cells from blood. As to subset: CD45RO-CCR7+CD27+CD95- naive CD8+ T cells lacking CXCR3 (TNR3-). All receptors come from a human donor in good health. Some clones in this sample may be carry-over from other donors' samples.

This chain connects TRBV7-9 to TRBJ1-3; the TCRdb call, TRBD1, lacks DNA for checking. The CDR3 spans 17 residues. The germline V gene encodes CDR1 SEHNR and CDR2 FQNEAQ (reference sequence). CDR3 protein: CASSVYTGLNSGNTIYF.

The chain's CDR3 is CASTPARRTYEQYF. The chain carries TRBV7-2 and TRBJ2-7; TCRdb gives TRBD2 as the D gene, but with no DNA this cannot be confirmed. In germline, CDR1 is SGHTA, CDR2 FQGNSA. CDR3 size: 14 residues.

The chain joins TRBV7-3 to TRBJ2-3; the D call from TCRdb, TRBD2, cannot be confirmed without DNA. CDR3 length: 19 amino acids. The germline V gene has CDR1 SGHTA and CDR2 FQGTGA. CDR3: CASSLTPDSGRGSTDTQYF.

The chain links TRBV5-1 to TRBJ2-1; TCRdb names TRBD1, which stays unverified in the absence of DNA. Germline V gene data show CDR1 as SGHRS and CDR2 as YFSETQ. This CDR3 contains 15 residues. The CDR3 reads CASSLEGPTYNEQFF. The full variable domain, completed using reference TRBV5-1 and TRBJ2-1, is KAGVTQTPRYLIKTRGQQVTLSCSPISGHRSVSWYQQTPGQGLQFLFEYFSETQRNKGNFPGRFSGRQFSNSRSEMNVSTLELGDSALYLCASSLEGPTYNEQFFGPGTRLTVL.

The V and J genes are TRBV3-1 and TRBJ2-7. There are 15 residues in the CDR3. From germline, CDR1 is LGHDT and CDR2 YNNKEL (reference sequence). The CDR3 sequence: CASSQENGWVYEQYF.

This chain joins TRBV23-1 and TRBJ2-7; TCRdb gives TRBD1 as the D gene, but with no DNA this cannot be confirmed. TRBV23-1 is an open reading frame whose function is uncertain. This CDR3 spans 16 amino acids. This CDR3 is CASSPSVRNGGYEQYF.

This clonotype shows up as medium-sized by frequency. The V call is TRBV6-6, the J call TRBJ2-2; TCRdb calls TRBD1, which cannot be checked without DNA. In germline, CDR1 is MNHNY, CDR2 SVGAGI (reference sequence). The CDR3 sequence is 13 residues long. CDR3 region: CASSSGGTGELFF.

The chain has TRBV13 and TRBJ2-7; the TCRdb call, TRBD1, lacks DNA for checking. The CDR3 is 17 amino acids. Germline V gene data show CDR1 as PRHDT and CDR2 as FYEKMQ (reference sequence). This chain's CDR3 is CASSLTGRSPEIYEQYF.

The CDR3 is CASSSTGAGYEQYF. V is TRBV7-8 and J is TRBJ2-7; TCRdb returns TRBD1, unconfirmable since there is no DNA. The CDR3 has 14 amino acids. Per germline, CDR1 SGHVS and CDR2 FQNEAQ. The variable domain in full, with the rest retrieved from reference TRBV7-8 and TRBJ2-7, is GAGVSQSPRYKVAKRGQDVALRCDPISGHVSLFWYQQALGQGPEFLTYFQNEAQLDKSGLPSDRFFAERPEGSVSTLKIQRTQQEDSAVYLCASSSTGAGYEQYFGPGTRLTVT.

The chain is built from TRBV10-3 and TRBJ2-1; TCRdb picks TRBD2, but there is no DNA to check that call. The germline CDR1 and CDR2 sequences are ENHRY and SYGVKD. The CDR3 covers 17 residues. The CDR3 spells CAIGEGPSGEWFDEQFF.

V is TRBV15 and J is TRBJ2-7. CDR1 is LNHNV, CDR2 YYDKDF, per germline (reference sequence). The CDR3 contains 14 residues. The CDR3 loop reads CATALGGGSYEQYF.

This rearrangement joins TRBV29-1 to TRBJ2-7; the TCRdb call, TRBD1, lacks DNA for checking. Per the germline V gene, CDR1 is SQVTM and CDR2 is ANQGSEA. The CDR3 is made up of 13 amino acids. The CDR3 sequence is CSVERQGVHEQYF.

This chain connects TRBV23-1 to TRBJ2-1; TCRdb selects TRBD1, and the lack of DNA leaves this call unchecked. TRBV23-1 is flagged as an ORF with uncertain function. The CDR3 spans 12 residues. CDR3 region: CASREGGRLGVF.

The chain uses TRBV28 and TRBJ2-5; with no DNA, the TCRdb D assignment of TRBD2 cannot be verified. Per the germline V gene, CDR1 is MDHEN and CDR2 is SYDVKM. CDR3 length equals 15 residues. The chain's CDR3 is CASSLTSGGQETQYF. The full variable domain, with the rest looked up from reference TRBV28 and TRBJ2-5, is DVKVTQSSRYLVKRTGEKVFLECVQDMDHENMFWYRQDPGLGLRLIYFSYDVKMKEKGDIPEGYSVSREKKERFSLILESASTNQTSMYLCASSLTSGGQETQYFGPGTRLLVL.

CDR3 protein: CASSYKQGENEQFF. The J gene is TRBJ2-1, the V gene TRBV7-2; absent DNA, TCRdb's TRBD1 call cannot be checked. This CDR3 comprises 14 residues. Germline CDR1 is SGHTA and CDR2 is FQGNSA.

This chain connects TRBV29-1 to TRBJ2-1; TCRdb lists TRBD1, though no DNA is available to test this call. This CDR3 is built from 14 residues. Per the germline V gene, CDR1 is SQVTM and CDR2 is ANQGSEA. CDR3 region: CSVELRGIMGEQFF.

This sequence joins TRBV6-6 and TRBJ2-7; the D call from TCRdb, TRBD2, cannot be confirmed without DNA. CDR3 size: 14 residues. The germline V gene encodes CDR1 MNHNY and CDR2 SVGAGI (reference sequence). The CDR3 here is CASKGGQTTYEQYF.

V usage is TRBV27 and J usage is TRBJ2-1; without DNA, the TCRdb call of TRBD2 cannot be checked. This CDR3 spans 14 amino acids. CDR1 is MNHEY, CDR2 SMNVEV, per germline (reference sequence). This chain's CDR3 is CASRPSGGAFEQFF.

This chain joins TRBV7-9 and TRBJ2-3; lacking DNA, the TRBD1 call made by TCRdb goes unchecked. Germline CDR1 reads SEHNR; CDR2 reads FQNEAQ (reference sequence). The CDR3 length is 15 residues. The CDR3 spells CASSLWGQGTDTQYF.

The chain couples TRBV28 to TRBJ2-1; checking the TCRdb D call of TRBD1 is not possible without DNA. The V gene's germline CDR1 is MDHEN and CDR2 SYDVKM. The CDR3 is made up of 13 amino acids. The CDR3: CASSSQGYNEQFF.

The chain couples TRBV11-2 to TRBJ2-5. CDR3 size: 15 residues. The germline V gene encodes CDR1 SGHAT and CDR2 FQNNGV. CDR3 amino acids: CASSLSLGRQETQYF.

The chain recombines TRBV2 with TRBJ1-2. Germline CDR1 SNHLY, CDR2 FYNNEI. This CDR3 comprises 13 residues. The CDR3 loop reads CASSEAKHYGYTF.

The chain is built from TRBV2 and TRBJ2-5; TCRdb lists TRBD1, though no DNA is available to test this call. The CDR3 is made up of 13 amino acids. Per the germline V gene, CDR1 is SNHLY and CDR2 is FYNNEI. The CDR3 spells CASFPGDRETQYF. The entire variable domain, with the rest obtained from reference TRBV2 and TRBJ2-5, is as follows: EPEVTQTPSHQVTQMGQEVILRCVPISNHLYFYWYRQILGQKVEFLVSFYNNEISEKSEIFDDQFSVERPDGSNFTLKIRSTKLEDSAMYFCASFPGDRETQYFGPGTRLLVL.

The J gene is TRBJ2-2, the V gene TRBV20-1; the D call of TRBD1 rests on TCRdb alone, since no DNA is present to check it. The germline CDR1 and CDR2 sequences are DFQATT and SNEGSKA (reference sequence). The CDR3 covers 15 residues. This CDR3 reads CSARGGGANTGELFF.

The chain uses TRBV5-6 and TRBJ2-2; TCRdb's D call of TRBD1 is untestable without DNA. This CDR3 is built from 17 residues. Looked up from germline, CDR1 is SGHDT and CDR2 is YYEEEE. The CDR3 spells CASSLDSGQANTGELFF.

This rearrangement joins TRBV5-4 to TRBJ2-1; TCRdb calls TRBD1, which cannot be checked without DNA. Germline CDR1 reads SGHNT; CDR2 reads YYREEE (reference sequence). The CDR3 contains 16 residues. The CDR3 sequence: CASSIPPGRPGNEQFF.

This chain links TRBV7-6 with TRBJ1-4; TCRdb proposes TRBD1, but this gene call is untestable without DNA. Germline V gene data show CDR1 as SGHVS and CDR2 as FNYEAQ. The CDR3 length is 14 residues. The CDR3 is CASSLGGRHEKLFF.

V usage is TRBV5-1 and J usage is TRBJ2-7; lacking DNA, the TRBD2 call made by TCRdb goes unchecked. Germline CDR1 is SGHRS and CDR2 is YFSETQ. The CDR3 extends over 15 amino acids. CDR3 in amino acids: CASSPDLAGPYEQYF.

This chain links TRBV4-2 with TRBJ2-7; TCRdb designates TRBD1, a call that cannot be tested without DNA. The V gene's germline CDR1 is LGHNA and CDR2 YNFKEQ. The CDR3 totals 14 residues. CDR3 protein: CASSQEGVSVEQYF.